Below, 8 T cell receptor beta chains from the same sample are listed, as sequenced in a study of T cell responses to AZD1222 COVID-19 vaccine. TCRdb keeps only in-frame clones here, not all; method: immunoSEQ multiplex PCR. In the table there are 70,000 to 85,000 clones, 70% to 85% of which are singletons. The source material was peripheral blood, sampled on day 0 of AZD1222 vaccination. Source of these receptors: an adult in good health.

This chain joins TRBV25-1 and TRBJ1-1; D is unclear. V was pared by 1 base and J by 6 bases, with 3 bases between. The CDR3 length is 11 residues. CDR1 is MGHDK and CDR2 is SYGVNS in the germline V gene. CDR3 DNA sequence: TGTGCCAGCAGTGAATGGTCTGAAGCTTTCTTT. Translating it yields CASSEWSEAFF. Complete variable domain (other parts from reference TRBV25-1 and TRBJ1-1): EADIYQTPRYLVIGTGKKITLECSQTMGHDKMYWYQQDPGMELHLIHYSYGVNSTEKGDLSSESTVSRIRTEHFPLTLESARPSHTSQYLCASSEWSEAFFGQGTRLTVV.

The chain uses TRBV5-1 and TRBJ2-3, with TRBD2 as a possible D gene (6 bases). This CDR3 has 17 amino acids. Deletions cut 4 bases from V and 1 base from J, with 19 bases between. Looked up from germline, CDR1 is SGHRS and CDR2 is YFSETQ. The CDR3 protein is CASSPDGGTDGTDTQYF. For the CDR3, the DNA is TGCGCCAGCAGCCCGGATGGCGGGACTGACGGCACAGATACGCAGTATTTT.

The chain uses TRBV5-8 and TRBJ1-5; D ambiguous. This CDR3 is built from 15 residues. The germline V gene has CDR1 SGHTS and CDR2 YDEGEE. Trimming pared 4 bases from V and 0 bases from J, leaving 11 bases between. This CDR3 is CASSPYTVSNQPQHF. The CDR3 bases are TGTGCCAGCAGCCCCTACACAGTTAGCAATCAGCCCCAGCATTTT.

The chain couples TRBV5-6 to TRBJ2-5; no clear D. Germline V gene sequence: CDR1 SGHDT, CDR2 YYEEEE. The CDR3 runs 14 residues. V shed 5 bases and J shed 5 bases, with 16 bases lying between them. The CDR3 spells CASRRTVQTETQYF. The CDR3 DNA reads TGTGCCAGCAGACGGACCGTCCAGACGGAGACCCAGTACTTC.

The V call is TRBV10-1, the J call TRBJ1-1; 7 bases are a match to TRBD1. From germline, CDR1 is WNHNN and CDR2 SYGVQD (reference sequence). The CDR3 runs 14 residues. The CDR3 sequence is CPTPRQGVNTEAFF. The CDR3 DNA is TGCCCCACCCCACGACAGGGTGTGAACACTGAAGCTTTCTTT.

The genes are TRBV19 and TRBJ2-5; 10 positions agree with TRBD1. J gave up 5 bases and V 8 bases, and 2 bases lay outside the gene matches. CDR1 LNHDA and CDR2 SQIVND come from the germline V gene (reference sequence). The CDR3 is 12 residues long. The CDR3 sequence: CASGTGVETQYF. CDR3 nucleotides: TGTGCCAGTGGGACAGGGGTGGAGACCCAGTACTTC. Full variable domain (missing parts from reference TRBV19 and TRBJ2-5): DGGITQSPKYLFRKEGQNVTLSCEQNLNHDAMYWYRQDPGQGLRLIYYSQIVNDFQKGDIAEGYSVSREKKESFPLTVTSAQKNPTAFYLCASGTGVETQYFGPGTRLLVL.

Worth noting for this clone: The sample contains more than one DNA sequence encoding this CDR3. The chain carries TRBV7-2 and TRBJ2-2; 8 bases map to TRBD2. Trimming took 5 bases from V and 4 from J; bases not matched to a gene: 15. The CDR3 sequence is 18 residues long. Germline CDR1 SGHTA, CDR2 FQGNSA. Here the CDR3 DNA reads TGTGCCAGCAGCCCTCGGGGGCCGGGGGGGCTGAGCACCGGGGAGCTGTTTTTT. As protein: CASSPRGPGGLSTGELFF.

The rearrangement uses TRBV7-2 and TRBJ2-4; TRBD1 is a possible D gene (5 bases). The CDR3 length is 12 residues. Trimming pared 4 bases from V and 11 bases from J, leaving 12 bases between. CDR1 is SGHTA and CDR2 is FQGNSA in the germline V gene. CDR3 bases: TGTGCCAGCAGCTCACAGGAGTCCCTTCAGTACTTC. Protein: CASSSQESLQYF.